This T cell receptor beta chain was found in a study of Tregs in tolerant kidney transplant recipients. Some clones are missing from TCRdb's copy, which holds only in-frame ones; the method was immunoSEQ multiplex PCR. This sample has 200,000 to 300,000 clones, with about four fifths found just once. With V trimmed by 2 bases and J by 1 base, 7 bases remained unmatched. The length of the CDR3 is 16 residues. Germline V gene lookup returns CDR1 SGHDT and CDR2 YYEEEE. V usage is TRBV5-6 and J usage is TRBJ2-7; 9 nucleotides align to TRBD1. This receptor was obtained from a human donor in good health. Sequencing input: CD4+ T cells from blood. CDR3 in amino acids: CASSFWTGARSYEQYF. CDR3 bases: TGTGCCAGCAGCTTCTGGACAGGGGCGCGATCCTACGAGCAGTACTTC.